Described below is a single T cell receptor beta chain sequence and its context. Its target is unknown. This specimen belongs to a study of T cell responses to AZD1222 COVID-19 vaccine. Profiling relied on immunoSEQ multiplex PCR, and the TCRdb table lists in-frame clones only, not all of them. The repertoire consists of 110,000 to 150,000 clones, with 90% to 95% occurring once and the leading ten covering roughly 4%. CDR3 length: 15 residues. J gave up 7 bases and V 3 bases, and 6 bases lay outside the gene matches. Germline V gives CDR1 SEHNR, CDR2 FQNEAQ (reference sequence). The study's findings and limits: Sampling captured repertoires only after the peak T cell response. Across the whole spike, CD4 TCRs peaked at regions 160-218 and 743-854.

This material consisted of peripheral blood, taken on day 0 of AZD1222 vaccination. This TCR derives from an adult in good health. The rearrangement joins TRBV7-9 to TRBJ1-1; the match to TRBD1 covers 12 bases. The CDR3 DNA reads as TGTGCCAGCAGCTTGGGGACAGGGGGCAGGGGTGAAGCTTTCTTT. This codes for CASSLGTGGRGEAFF.